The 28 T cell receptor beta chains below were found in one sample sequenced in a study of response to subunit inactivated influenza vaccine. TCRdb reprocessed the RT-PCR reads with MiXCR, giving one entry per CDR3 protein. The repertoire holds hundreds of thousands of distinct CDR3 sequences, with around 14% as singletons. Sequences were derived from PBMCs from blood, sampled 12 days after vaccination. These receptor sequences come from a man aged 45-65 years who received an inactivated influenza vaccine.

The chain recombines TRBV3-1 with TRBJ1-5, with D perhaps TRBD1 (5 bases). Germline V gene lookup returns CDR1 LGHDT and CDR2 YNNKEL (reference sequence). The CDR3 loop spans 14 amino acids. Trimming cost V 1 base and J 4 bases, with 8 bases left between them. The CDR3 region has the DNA TGTGCCAGCAGCCAAGGGGGCCTAAATCAGCCCCAGCATTTT. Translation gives CASSQGGLNQPQHF.

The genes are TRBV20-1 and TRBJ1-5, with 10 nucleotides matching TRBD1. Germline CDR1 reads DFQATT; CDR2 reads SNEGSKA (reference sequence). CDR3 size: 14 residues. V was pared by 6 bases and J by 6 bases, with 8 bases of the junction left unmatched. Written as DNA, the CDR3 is TGCAGTGCCGACAGGGGGCCATCAGGTCAGCCCCAGCATTTT. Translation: CSADRGPSGQPQHF.

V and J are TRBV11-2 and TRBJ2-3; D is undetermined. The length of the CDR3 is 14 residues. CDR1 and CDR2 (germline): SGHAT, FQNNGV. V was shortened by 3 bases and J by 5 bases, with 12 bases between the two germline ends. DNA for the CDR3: TGTGCCAGCAGCTTTGGGTCGGCGGTAGATACGCAGTATTTT. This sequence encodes CASSFGSAVDTQYF. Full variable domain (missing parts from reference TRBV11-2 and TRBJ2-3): EAGVAQSPRYKIIEKRQSVAFWCNPISGHATLYWYQQILGQGPKLLIQFQNNGVVDDSQLPKDRFSAERLKGVDSTLKIQPAKLEDSAVYLCASSFGSAVDTQYFGPGTRLTVL.

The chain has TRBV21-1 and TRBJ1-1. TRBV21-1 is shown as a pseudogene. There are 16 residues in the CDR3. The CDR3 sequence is CASSKAETGMNTEAFF. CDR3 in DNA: TGTGCCAGCAGCAAAGCAGAGACGGGGATGAACACTGAAGCTTTCTTT.

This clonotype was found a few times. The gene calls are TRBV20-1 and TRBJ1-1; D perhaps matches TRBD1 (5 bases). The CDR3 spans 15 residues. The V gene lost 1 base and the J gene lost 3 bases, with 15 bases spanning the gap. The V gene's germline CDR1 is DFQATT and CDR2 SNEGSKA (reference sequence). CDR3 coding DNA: TGCAGTGCTAGAGTTTCCAGGGTGGGGGACACTGAAGCTTTCTTT. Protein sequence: CSARVSRVGDTEAFF.

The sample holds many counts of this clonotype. CDR3 loop: CASSLSGDEQYF. CDR3 sequence (DNA): TGTGCCAGCAGCCTCTCTGGTGACGAGCAGTACTTC. This chain joins TRBV7-9 and TRBJ2-7; D unclear. Trimming stripped 5 bases from V and 5 bases from J, with 10 bases between. Germline V gene sequence: CDR1 SEHNR, CDR2 FQNEAQ (reference sequence). The CDR3 consists of 12 residues. Drawing the rest from reference TRBV7-9 and TRBJ2-7, the complete variable domain is DTGVSQNPRHKITKRGQNVTFRCDPISEHNRLYWYRQTLGQGPEFLTYFQNEAQLEKSRLLSDRFSAERPKGSFSTLEIQRTEQGDSAMYLCASSLSGDEQYFGPGTRLTVT.

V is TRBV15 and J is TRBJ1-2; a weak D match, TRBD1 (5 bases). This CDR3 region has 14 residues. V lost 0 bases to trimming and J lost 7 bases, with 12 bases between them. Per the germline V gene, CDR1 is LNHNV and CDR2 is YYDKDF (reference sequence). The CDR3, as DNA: TGTGCCACCAGCAGAGATCCCCAGGGTCTTGGCTACACCTTC. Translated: CATSRDPQGLGYTF.

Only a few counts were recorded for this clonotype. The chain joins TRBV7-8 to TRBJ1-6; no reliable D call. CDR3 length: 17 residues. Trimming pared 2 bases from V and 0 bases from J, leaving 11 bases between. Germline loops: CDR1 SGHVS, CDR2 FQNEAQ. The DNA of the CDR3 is TGTGCCAGCAGCTTACTACAGATCCTCTCCTATAATTCACCCCTCCACTTT. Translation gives CASSLLQILSYNSPLHF.

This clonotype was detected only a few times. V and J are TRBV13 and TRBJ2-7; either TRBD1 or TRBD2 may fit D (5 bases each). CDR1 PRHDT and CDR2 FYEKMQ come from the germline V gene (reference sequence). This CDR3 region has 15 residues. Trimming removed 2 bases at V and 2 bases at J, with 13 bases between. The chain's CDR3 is CASSLNWDGTYEQYF. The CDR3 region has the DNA TGTGCCAGCAGCTTAAATTGGGACGGAACCTACGAGCAGTACTTC.

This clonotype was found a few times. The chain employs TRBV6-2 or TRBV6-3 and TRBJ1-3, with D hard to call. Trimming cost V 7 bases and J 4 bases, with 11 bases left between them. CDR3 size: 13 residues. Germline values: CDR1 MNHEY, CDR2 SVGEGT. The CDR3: CASTSNPGNTIYF. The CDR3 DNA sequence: TGTGCCAGCACCTCGAATCCCGGAAACACCATATATTTT.

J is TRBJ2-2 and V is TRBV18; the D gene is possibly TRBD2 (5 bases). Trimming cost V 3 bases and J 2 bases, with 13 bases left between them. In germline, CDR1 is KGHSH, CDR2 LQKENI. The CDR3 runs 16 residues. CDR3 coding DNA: TGTGCCAGCTCACCTACCTTGACTACCAACACCGGGGAGCTGTTTTTT. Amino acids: CASSPTLTTNTGELFF.

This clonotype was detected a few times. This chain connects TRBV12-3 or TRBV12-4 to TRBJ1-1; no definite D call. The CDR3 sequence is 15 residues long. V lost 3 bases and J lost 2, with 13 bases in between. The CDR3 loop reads CASSFGSRSNTEAFF. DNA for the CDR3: TGTGCCAGCAGTTTCGGGTCGCGGAGCAACACTGAAGCTTTCTTT.

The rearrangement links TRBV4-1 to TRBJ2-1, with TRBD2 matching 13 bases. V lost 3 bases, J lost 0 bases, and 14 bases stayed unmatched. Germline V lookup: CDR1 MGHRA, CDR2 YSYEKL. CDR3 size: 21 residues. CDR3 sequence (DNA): TGCGCCAGCAGCCACCGACTAGCGGGGGGCATCTCACCTAGCTCCTACAATGAGCAGTTCTTC. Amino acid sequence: CASSHRLAGGISPSSYNEQFF.

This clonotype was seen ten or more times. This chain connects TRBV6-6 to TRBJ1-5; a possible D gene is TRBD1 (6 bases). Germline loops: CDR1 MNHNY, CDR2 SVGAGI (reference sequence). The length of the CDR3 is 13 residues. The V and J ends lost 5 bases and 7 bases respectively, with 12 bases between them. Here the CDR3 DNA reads TGTGCCAGCAGTACCTCGGGGGCACAGCCCCAGCATTTT. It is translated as CASSTSGAQPQHF.

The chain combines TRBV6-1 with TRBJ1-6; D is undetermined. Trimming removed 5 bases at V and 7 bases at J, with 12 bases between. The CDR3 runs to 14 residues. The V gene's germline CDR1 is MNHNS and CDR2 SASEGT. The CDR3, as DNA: TGTGCCAGCAGTCCGTCTTGGAAGAATTCACCCCTCCACTTT. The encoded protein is CASSPSWKNSPLHF.

The CDR3 DNA reads TGTGCCAGCAGCATTTACCCGGGACAGGGCTACGAGCAGTACTTC. This codes for CASSIYPGQGYEQYF. The chain links TRBV27 to TRBJ2-7, with 9 bases identical to TRBD1. V lost 6 bases and J lost 3; bases outside the gene matches: 9. The CDR3 consists of 15 residues. CDR1 and CDR2 from the germline V gene are MNHEY and SMNVEV (reference sequence).

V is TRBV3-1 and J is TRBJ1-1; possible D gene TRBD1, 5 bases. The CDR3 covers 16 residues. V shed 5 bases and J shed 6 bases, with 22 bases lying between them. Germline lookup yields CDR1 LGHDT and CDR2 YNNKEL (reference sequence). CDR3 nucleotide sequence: TGTGCCAGCAGCTCAGGTGGGGGTGGATTCGGGTCTGAAGCTTTCTTT. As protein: CASSSGGGGFGSEAFF.

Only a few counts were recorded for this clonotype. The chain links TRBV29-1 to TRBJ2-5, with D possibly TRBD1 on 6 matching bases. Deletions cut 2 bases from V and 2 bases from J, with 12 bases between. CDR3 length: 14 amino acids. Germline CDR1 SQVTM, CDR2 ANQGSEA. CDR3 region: CSVESDSTQETQYF. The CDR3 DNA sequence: TGCAGCGTTGAATCGGACAGTACACAAGAGACCCAGTACTTC.

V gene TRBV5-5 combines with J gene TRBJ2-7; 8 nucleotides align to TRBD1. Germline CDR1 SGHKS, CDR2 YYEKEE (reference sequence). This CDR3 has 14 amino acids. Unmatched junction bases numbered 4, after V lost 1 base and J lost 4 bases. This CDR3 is CASSLWQGAYEQYF. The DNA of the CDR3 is TGTGCCAGCAGCTTGTGGCAGGGGGCGTACGAGCAGTACTTC.

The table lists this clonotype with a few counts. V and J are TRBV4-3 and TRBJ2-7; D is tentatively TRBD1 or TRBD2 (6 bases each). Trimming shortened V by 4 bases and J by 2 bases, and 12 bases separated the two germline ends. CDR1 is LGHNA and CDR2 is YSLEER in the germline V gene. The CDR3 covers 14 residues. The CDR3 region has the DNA TGCGCCAGCAGCCCACAGGAGGGGGCCTACGAGCAGTACTTC. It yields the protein CASSPQEGAYEQYF.

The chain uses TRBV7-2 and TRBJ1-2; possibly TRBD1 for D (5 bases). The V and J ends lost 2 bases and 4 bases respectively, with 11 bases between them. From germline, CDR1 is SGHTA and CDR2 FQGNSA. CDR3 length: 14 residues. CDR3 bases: TGTGCCAGCAGCTTATGGCAGGGTACCTATGGCTACACCTTC. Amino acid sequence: CASSLWQGTYGYTF.

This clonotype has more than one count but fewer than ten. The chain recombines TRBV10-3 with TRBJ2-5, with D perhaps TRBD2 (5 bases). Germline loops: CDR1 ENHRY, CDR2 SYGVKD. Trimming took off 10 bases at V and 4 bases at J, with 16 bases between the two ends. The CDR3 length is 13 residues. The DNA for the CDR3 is TGTGCCACGACCCCTCGAGAGGGAGAGACCCAGTACTTC. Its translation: CATTPREGETQYF.

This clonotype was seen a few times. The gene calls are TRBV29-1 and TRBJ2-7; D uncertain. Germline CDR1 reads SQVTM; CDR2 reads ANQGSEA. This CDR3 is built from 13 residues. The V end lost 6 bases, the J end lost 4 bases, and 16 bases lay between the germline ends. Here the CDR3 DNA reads TGCAGCGTACGCTCCGGGCAAACTTACGAGCAGTACTTC. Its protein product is CSVRSGQTYEQYF.

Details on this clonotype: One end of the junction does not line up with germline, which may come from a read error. The DNA for the CDR3 is TGTGCCAGCAGCCAAGATGGAACCTCCCTTCTATCCTCCAATGAGCAGTTCTTC. Protein: CASSQDGTSLLSSNEQFF. J is TRBJ2-1 and V is TRBV3-1; D unclear. CDR3 length: 18 amino acids. CDR1 and CDR2 (germline): LGHDT, YNNKEL (reference sequence).

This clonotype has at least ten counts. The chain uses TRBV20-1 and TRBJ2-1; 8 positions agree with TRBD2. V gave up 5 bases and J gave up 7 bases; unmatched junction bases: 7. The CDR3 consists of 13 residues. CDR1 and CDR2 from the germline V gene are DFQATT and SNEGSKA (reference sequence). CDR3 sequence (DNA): TGCAGTGCTGGAACTAGCGGTCGGAATGAGCAGTTCTTC. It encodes CSAGTSGRNEQFF.

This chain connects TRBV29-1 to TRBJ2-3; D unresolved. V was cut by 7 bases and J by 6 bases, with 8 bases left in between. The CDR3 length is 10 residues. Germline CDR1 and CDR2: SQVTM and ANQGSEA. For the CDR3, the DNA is TGCAGCGGCATTTACGATACGCAGTATTTT. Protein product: CSGIYDTQYF.

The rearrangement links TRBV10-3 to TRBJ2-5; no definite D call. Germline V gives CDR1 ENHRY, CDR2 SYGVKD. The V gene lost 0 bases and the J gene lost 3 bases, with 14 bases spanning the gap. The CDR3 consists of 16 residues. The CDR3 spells CAISESKRAPEETQYF. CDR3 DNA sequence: TGTGCCATCAGTGAGTCTAAAAGGGCTCCGGAAGAGACCCAGTACTTC.

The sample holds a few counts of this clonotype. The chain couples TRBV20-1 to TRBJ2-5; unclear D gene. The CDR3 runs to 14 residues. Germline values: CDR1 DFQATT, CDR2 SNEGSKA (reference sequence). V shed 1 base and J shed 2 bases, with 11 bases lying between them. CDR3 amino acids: CSARVGYSQETQYF. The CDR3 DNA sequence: TGCAGTGCTAGAGTGGGATACTCACAAGAGACCCAGTACTTC.